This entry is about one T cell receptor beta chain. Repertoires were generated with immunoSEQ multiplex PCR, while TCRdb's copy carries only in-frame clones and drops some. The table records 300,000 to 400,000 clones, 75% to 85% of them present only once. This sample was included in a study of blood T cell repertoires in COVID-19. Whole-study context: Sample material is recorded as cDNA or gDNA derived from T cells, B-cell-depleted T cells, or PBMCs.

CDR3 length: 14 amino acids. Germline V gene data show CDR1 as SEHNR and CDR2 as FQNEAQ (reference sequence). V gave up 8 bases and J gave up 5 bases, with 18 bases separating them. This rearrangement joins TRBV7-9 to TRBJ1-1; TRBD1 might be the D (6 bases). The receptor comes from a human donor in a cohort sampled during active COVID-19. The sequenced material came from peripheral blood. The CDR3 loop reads CASGLTGGRTEAFF. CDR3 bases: TGTGCCAGCGGATTGACGGGGGGCCGGACTGAAGCTTTCTTT.